This passage covers 9 T cell receptor beta chains from one sample sequenced in a study of preoperative IRX-2 immunotherapy in early breast cancer. The treatment was: preoperative locoregional IRX-2 cytokine immunotherapy. Sequenced by immunoSEQ multiplex PCR; TCRdb stores in-frame clones only, minus some. The repertoire holds 30,000 to 35,000 clones, with about 95% as singletons. Sampling was carried out from a patient treated with IRX-2 immunotherapy. The origin of the receptors is a human donor with breast cancer.

The rearrangement joins TRBV18 to TRBJ1-5; D call uncertain. Deletions cut 3 bases from V and 9 bases from J, with 15 bases between. CDR1 and CDR2 (germline): KGHSH, LQKENI. The CDR3 length is 14 residues. This CDR3 is CASSPEGLWRPQHF. Here the CDR3 DNA reads TGTGCCAGCTCACCGGAGGGCCTCTGGAGGCCCCAGCATTTT.

J is TRBJ2-1 and V is TRBV5-1; a weak D match, TRBD2 (5 bases). The CDR3 is 15 residues long. CDR1 and CDR2 from the germline V gene are SGHRS and YFSETQ. Trimming took off 1 base at V and 7 bases at J, with 15 bases between the two ends. CDR3 region: CASSLSGLIENEQFF. The CDR3 region has the DNA TGCGCCAGCAGCTTGTCCGGACTGATCGAGAATGAGCAGTTCTTC.

V gene TRBV6-1 combines with J gene TRBJ1-2; TRBD1 might be the D (5 bases). Trimming removed 6 bases from V and 3 bases from J, with 11 bases in between. From germline, CDR1 is MNHNS and CDR2 SASEGT. CDR3 length: 13 residues. The chain's CDR3 is CASSRSGHYGYTF. The CDR3 DNA reads as TGTGCCAGCAGCAGGTCAGGGCACTATGGCTACACCTTC.

This clone was detected only a few times. The chain combines TRBV10-1 with TRBJ1-5; D is undetermined. Germline values: CDR1 WNHNN, CDR2 SYGVQD (reference sequence). There are 12 residues in the CDR3. V was cut by 9 bases and J by 6 bases, with 12 bases left in between. The CDR3 sequence: CASTLLSQPQHF. The CDR3 DNA is TGCGCCAGTACTCTCCTGTCTCAGCCCCAGCATTTT.

The chain uses TRBV27 and TRBJ2-7, with TRBD1 matching 8 bases. In germline, CDR1 is MNHEY, CDR2 SMNVEV (reference sequence). The CDR3 covers 14 residues. Trimming cost V 7 bases and J 2 bases; bases outside gene matches: 7. The CDR3 DNA is TGTGCCAGCACCCTGGGCAGGGGGCCCTACGAGCAGTACTTC. This encodes CASTLGRGPYEQYF.

The chain employs TRBV19 and TRBJ2-4; D is perhaps TRBD1 (5 bases). Germline values: CDR1 LNHDA, CDR2 SQIVND (reference sequence). The V end was cut by 3 bases, the J end by 0 bases, with 15 bases between. CDR3 length: 17 amino acids. This CDR3 is CASSITAGHLAKNIQYF. In DNA, the CDR3 is TGTGCCAGTAGTATCACCGCCGGACACTTAGCCAAAAACATTCAGTACTTC.

The rearrangement links TRBV5-6 to TRBJ2-3; 10 bases are shared with TRBD2. The CDR3 runs to 15 residues. Trimming cost V 4 bases and J 0 bases; bases outside gene matches: 2. The germline V gene has CDR1 SGHDT and CDR2 YYEEEE. The CDR3 region is CASSATSGSTDTQYF. In nucleotides, the CDR3 is TGTGCCAGCAGCGCGACTAGCGGGAGCACAGATACGCAGTATTTT.

The J gene is TRBJ2-7, the V gene TRBV10-3, with D hard to call. Trimming removed 3 bases from V and 3 bases from J, with 12 bases in between. The V gene's germline CDR1 is ENHRY and CDR2 SYGVKD. The CDR3 loop spans 14 amino acids. The CDR3 DNA reads as TGTGCCATCAGTGACCCGGGTAGAGGCTACGAGCAGTACTTC. It codes for CAISDPGRGYEQYF.

The genes are TRBV27 and TRBJ1-5, with D possibly matching TRBD1 (6 bases). Trimming took off 7 bases at V and 0 bases at J, with 13 bases between the two ends. The germline gives CDR1 MNHEY, CDR2 SMNVEV (reference sequence). The CDR3 consists of 15 residues. In DNA form, the CDR3 reads TGTGCCAGCAAAACAGGGCCTTATAGCAATCAGCCCCAGCATTTT. Its protein product is CASKTGPYSNQPQHF.